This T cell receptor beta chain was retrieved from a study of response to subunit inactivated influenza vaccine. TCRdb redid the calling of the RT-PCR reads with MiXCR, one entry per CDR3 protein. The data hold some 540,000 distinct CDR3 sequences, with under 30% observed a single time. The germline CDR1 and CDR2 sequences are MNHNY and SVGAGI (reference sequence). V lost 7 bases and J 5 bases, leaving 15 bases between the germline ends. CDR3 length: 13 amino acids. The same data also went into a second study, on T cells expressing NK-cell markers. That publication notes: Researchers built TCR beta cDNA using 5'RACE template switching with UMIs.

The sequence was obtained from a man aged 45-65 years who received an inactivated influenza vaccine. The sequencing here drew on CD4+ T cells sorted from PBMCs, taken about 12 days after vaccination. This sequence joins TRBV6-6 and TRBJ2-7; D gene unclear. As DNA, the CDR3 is TGTGCCAGCACTGCCATGGGTTTCGACGAGCAGTACTTC. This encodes CASTAMGFDEQYF.